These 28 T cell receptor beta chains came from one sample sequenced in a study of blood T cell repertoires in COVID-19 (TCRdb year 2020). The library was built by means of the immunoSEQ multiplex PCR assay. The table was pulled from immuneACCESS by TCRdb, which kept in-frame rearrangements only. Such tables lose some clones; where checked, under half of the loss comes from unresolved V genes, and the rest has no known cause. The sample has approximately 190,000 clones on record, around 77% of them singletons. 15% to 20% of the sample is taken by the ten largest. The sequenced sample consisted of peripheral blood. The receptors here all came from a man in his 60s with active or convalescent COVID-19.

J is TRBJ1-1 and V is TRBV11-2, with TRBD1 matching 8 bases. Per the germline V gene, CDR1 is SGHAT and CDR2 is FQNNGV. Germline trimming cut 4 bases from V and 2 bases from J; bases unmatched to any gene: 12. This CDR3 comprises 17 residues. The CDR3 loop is CASSSPSQGAVNTEAFF. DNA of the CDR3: TGTGCCAGCAGCTCACCGAGCCAGGGGGCGGTAAACACTGAAGCTTTCTTT.

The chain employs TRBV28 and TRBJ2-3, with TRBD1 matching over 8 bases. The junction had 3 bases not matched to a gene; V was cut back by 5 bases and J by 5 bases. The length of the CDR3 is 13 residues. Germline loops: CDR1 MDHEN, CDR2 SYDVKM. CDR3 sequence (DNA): TGTGCCAGCAGTCGGACAGGGTTAGATACGCAGTATTTT. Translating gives CASSRTGLDTQYF.

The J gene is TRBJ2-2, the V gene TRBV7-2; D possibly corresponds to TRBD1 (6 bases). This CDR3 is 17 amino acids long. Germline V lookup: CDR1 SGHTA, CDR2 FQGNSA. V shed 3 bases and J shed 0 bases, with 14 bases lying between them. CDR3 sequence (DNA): TGTGCCAGCAGCTTTACAGGGACCCTCTCGAACACCGGGGAGCTGTTTTTT. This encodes CASSFTGTLSNTGELFF. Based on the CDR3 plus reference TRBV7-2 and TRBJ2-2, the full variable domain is GAGVSQSPSNKVTEKGKDVELRCDPISGHTALYWYRQSLGQGLEFLIYFQGNSAPDKSGLPSDRFSAERTGGSVSTLTIQRTQQEDSAVYLCASSFTGTLSNTGELFFGEGSRLTVL.

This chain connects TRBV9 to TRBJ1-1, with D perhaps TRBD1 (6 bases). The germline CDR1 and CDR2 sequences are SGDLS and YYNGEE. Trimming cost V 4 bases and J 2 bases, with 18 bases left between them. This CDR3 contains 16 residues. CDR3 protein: CASSPVGGRTNTEAFF. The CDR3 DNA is TGTGCCAGCAGCCCAGTAGGGGGACGTACAAACACTGAAGCTTTCTTT.

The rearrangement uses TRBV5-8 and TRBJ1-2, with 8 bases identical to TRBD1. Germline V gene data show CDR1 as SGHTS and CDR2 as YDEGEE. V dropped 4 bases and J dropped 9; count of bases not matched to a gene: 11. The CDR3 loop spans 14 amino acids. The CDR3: CASSPGARTGSYTF. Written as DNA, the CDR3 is TGTGCCAGCAGCCCGGGGGCACGGACAGGGAGCTACACCTTC. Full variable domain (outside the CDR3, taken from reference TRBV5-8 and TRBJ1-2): EAGVTQSPTHLIKTRGQQATLRCSPISGHTSVYWYQQALGLGLQFLLWYDEGEERNRGNFPPRFSGRQFPNYSSELNVNALELEDSALYLCASSPGARTGSYTFGSGTRLTVV.

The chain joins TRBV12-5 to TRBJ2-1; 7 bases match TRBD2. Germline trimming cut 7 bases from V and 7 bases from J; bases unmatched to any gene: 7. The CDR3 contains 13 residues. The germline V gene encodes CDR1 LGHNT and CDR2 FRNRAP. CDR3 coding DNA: TGTGCTAGTGTCGATAAAGCGGGGAATGAGCAGTTCTTC. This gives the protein CASVDKAGNEQFF. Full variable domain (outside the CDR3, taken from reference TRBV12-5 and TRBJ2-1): DARVTQTPRHKVTEMGQEVTMRCQPILGHNTVFWYRQTMMQGLELLAYFRNRAPLDDSGMPKDRFSAEMPDATLATLKIQPSEPRDSAVYFCASVDKAGNEQFFGPGTRLTVL.

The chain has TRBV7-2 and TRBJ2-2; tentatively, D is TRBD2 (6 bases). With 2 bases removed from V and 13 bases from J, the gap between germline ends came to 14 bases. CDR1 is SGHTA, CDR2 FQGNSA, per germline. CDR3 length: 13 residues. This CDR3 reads CASSLIMRGGLFF. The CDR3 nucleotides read TGTGCCAGCAGCTTAATTATGAGGGGAGGGCTGTTTTTT.

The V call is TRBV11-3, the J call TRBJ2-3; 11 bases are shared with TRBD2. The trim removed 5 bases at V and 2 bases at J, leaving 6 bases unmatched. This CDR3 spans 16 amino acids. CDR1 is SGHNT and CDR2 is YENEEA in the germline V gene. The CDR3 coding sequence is TGTGCCAGCAGCCGCCGGACTAGCGGGTACACAGATACGCAGTATTTT. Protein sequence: CASSRRTSGYTDTQYF.

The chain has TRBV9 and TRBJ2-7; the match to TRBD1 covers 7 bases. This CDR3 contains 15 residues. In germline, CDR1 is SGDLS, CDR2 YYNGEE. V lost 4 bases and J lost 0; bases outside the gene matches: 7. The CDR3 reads CASSTHWDSSYEQYF. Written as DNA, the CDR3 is TGTGCCAGCAGCACCCACTGGGACAGCTCCTACGAGCAGTACTTC.

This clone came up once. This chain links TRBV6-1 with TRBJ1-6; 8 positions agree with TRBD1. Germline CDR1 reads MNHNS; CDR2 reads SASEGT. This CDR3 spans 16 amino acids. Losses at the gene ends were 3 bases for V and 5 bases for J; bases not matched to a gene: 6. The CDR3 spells CASSDKTGADNSPLHF. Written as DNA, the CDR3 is TGTGCCAGCAGTGACAAGACAGGGGCAGATAATTCACCCCTCCACTTT.

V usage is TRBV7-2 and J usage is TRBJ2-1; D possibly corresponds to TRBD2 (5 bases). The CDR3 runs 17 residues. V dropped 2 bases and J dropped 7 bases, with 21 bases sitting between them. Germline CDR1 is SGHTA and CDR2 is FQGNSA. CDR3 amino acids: CASSLIVRLLAQNEQFF. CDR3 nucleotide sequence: TGTGCCAGCAGCTTAATTGTTAGACTGCTAGCTCAAAATGAGCAGTTCTTC.

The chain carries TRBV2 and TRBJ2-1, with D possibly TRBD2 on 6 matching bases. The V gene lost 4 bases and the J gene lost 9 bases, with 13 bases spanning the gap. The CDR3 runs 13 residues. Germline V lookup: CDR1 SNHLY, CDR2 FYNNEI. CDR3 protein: CASSGARRAEQFF. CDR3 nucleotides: TGTGCCAGCAGTGGGGCGAGGAGGGCTGAGCAGTTCTTC.

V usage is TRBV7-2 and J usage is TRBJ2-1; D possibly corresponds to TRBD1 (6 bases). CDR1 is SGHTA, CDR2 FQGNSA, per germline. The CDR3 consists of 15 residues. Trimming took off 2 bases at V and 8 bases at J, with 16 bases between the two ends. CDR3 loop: CASSLQSGGIYEQFF. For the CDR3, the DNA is TGTGCCAGCAGCTTACAGTCTGGGGGCATCTATGAGCAGTTCTTC.

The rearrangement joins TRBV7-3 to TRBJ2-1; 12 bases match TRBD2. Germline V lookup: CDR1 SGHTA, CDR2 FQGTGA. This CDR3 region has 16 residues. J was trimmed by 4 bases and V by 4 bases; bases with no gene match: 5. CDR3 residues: CASSWAGTSGYNEQFF. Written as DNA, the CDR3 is TGTGCCAGCAGCTGGGCCGGGACTAGCGGGTACAATGAGCAGTTCTTC.

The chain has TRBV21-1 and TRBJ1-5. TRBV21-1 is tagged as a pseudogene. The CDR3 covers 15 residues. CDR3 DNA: TGTGCCAGCACCCCGTGCGGCAGTAGCAATCAGCCCCAGCATTTT. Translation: CASTPCGSSNQPQHF.

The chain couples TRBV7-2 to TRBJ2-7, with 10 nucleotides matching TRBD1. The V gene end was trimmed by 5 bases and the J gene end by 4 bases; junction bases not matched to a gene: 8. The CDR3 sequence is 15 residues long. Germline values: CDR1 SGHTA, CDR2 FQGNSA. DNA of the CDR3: TGTGCCAGCAGCACCGACAGGGGGCGATCTTACGAGCAGTACTTC. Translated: CASSTDRGRSYEQYF. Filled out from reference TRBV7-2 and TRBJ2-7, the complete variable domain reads GAGVSQSPSNKVTEKGKDVELRCDPISGHTALYWYRQSLGQGLEFLIYFQGNSAPDKSGLPSDRFSAERTGGSVSTLTIQRTQQEDSAVYLCASSTDRGRSYEQYFGPGTRLTVT.

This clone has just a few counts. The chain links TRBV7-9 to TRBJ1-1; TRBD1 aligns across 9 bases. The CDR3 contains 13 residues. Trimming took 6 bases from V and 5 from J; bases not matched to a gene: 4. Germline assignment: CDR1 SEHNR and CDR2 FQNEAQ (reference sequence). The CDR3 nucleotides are TGTGCCAGCAGGTCCGGGACAGGGACTGAAGCTTTCTTT. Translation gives CASRSGTGTEAFF. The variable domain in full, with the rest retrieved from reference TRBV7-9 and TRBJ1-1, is DTGVSQNPRHKITKRGQNVTFRCDPISEHNRLYWYRQTLGQGPEFLTYFQNEAQLEKSRLLSDRFSAERPKGSFSTLEIQRTEQGDSAMYLCASRSGTGTEAFFGQGTRLTVV.

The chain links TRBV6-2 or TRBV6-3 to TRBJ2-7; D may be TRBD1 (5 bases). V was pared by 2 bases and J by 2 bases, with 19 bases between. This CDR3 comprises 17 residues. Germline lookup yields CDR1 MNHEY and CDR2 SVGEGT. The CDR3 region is CASSYPETVTDPYEQYF. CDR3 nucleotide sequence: TGTGCCAGCAGTTACCCCGAAACAGTGACAGACCCCTACGAGCAGTACTTC.

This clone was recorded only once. The DNA of the CDR3 is TGTGCCAGCAGCTCCTGGGGGGGAGAGACCCAGTACTTC. This gives the protein CASSSWGGETQYF. The V call is TRBV7-2, the J call TRBJ2-5, with 7 bases lining up with TRBD2. Germline V CDR1 and CDR2: SGHTA, FQGNSA. The CDR3 loop spans 13 amino acids. Trimming cost V 4 bases and J 4 bases; bases outside gene matches: 3.

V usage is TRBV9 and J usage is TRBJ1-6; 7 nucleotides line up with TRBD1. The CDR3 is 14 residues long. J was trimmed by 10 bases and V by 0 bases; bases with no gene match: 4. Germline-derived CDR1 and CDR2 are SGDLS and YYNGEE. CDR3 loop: CASSVEDRNSPLHF. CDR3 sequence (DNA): TGTGCCAGCAGCGTAGAGGACAGGAACTCACCCCTCCACTTT.

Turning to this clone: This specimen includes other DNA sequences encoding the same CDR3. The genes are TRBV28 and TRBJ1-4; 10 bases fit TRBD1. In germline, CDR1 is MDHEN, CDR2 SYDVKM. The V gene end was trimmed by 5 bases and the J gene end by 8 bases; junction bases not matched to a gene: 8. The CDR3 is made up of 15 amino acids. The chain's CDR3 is CASSPTTGGGEKLFF. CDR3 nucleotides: TGTGCCAGCAGTCCCACGACAGGGGGCGGGGAAAAACTGTTTTTT.

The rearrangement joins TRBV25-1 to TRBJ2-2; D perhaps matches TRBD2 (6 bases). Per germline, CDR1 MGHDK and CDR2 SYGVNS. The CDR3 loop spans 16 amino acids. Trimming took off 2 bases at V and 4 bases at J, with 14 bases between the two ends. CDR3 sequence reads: CASSETAGEVTGELFF. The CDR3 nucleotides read TGTGCCAGCAGTGAAACGGCTGGGGAGGTCACCGGGGAGCTGTTTTTT.

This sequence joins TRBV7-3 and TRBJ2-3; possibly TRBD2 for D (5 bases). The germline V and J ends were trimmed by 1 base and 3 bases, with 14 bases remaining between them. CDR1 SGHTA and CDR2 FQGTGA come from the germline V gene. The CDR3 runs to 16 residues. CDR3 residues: CASSLRGVATTDTQYF. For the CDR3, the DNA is TGTGCCAGCAGCTTAAGAGGTGTAGCGACAACAGATACGCAGTATTTT.

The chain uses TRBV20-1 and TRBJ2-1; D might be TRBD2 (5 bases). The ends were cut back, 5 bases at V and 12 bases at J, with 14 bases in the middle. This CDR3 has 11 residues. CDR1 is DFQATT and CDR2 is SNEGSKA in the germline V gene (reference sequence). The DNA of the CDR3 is TGCAGTGCTGTCCCACCCCGGGGGCAGTTCTTC. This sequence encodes CSAVPPRGQFF.

Written as DNA, the CDR3 is TGCGCCAGCAGCGCCGGGACAGGGTCCTACGAGCAGTACTTC. It specifies CASSAGTGSYEQYF. The chain couples TRBV4-1 to TRBJ2-7; 9 bases are a match to TRBD1. Germline V gene sequence: CDR1 MGHRA, CDR2 YSYEKL. V shed 5 bases and J 1 base; nucleotides not matched to a gene: 3. The CDR3 extends over 14 amino acids.

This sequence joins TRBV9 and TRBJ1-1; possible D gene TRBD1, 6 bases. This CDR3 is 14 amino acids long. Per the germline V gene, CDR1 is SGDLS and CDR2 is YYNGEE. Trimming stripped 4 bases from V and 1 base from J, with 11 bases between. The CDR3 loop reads CASSSGQPNTEAFF. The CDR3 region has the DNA TGTGCCAGCAGCAGCGGACAGCCGAACACTGAAGCTTTCTTT.

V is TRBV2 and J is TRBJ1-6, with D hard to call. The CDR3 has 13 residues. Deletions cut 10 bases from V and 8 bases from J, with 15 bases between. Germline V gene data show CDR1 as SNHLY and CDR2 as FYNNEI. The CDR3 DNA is TGTGCCACCCTTAGAATGCGAGATTCACCCCTCCACTTT. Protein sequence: CATLRMRDSPLHF.

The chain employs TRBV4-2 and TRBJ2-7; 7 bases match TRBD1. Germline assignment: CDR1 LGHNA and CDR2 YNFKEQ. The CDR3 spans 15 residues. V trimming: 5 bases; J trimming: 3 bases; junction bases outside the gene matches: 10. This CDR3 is CASSAEDRVHYEQYF. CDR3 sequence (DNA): TGTGCCAGCAGCGCCGAAGACAGGGTCCACTACGAGCAGTACTTC.